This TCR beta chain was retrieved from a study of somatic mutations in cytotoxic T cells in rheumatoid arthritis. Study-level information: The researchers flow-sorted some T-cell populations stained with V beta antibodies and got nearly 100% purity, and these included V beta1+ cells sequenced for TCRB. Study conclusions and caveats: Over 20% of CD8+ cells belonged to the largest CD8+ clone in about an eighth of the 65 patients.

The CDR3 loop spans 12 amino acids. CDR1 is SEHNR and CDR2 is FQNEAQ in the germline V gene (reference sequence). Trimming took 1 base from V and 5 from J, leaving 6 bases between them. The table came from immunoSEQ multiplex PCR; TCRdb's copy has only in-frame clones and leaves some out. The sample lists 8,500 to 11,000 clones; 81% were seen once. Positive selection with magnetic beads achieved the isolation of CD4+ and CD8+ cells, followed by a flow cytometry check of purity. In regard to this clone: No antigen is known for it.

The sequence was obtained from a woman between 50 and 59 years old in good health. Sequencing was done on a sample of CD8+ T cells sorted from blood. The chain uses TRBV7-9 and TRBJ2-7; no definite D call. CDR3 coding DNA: TGTGCCAGCAGCTTAGGTGAGGACGAGCAGTACTTC. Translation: CASSLGEDEQYF.